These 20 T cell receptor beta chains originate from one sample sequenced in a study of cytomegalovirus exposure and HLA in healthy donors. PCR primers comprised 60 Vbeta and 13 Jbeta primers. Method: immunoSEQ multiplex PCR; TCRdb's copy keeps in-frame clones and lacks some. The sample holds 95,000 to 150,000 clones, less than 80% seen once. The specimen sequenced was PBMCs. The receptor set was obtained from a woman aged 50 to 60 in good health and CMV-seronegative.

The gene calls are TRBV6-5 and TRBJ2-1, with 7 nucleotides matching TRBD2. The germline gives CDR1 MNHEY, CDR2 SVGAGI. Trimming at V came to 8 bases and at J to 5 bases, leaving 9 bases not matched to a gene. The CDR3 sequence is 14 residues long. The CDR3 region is CASRRTSEHNEQFF. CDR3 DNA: TGTGCCAGCCGCCGGACTAGTGAGCACAATGAGCAGTTCTTC.

Here the CDR3 DNA reads TGTGCCAGCAGCTCGGGACTAGCGGGAGGTCTGACAGATACGCAGTATTTT. It encodes CASSSGLAGGLTDTQYF. V and J are TRBV5-4 and TRBJ2-3; 15 nucleotides agree with TRBD2. Trimming took 3 bases from V and 3 from J; bases not matched to a gene: 5. This CDR3 is built from 17 residues. The germline V gene encodes CDR1 SGHNT and CDR2 YYREEE (reference sequence).

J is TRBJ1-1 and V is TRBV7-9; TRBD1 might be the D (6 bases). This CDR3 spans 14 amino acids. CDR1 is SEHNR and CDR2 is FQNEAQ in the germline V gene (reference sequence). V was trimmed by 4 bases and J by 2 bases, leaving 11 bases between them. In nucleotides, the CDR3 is TGTGCCAGCAGCTCGACAGGTTATAACACTGAAGCTTTCTTT. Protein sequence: CASSSTGYNTEAFF.

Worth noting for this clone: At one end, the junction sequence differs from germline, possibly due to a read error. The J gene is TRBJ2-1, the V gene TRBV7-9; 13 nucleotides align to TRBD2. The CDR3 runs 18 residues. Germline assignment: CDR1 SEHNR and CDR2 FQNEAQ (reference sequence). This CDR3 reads CSSSPNWTSGRTYNEQFF. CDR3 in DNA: TGTTCCAGCAGCCCTAACTGGACTAGCGGGAGAACCTACAATGAGCAGTTCTTC. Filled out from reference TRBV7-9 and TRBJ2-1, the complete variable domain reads DTGVSQNPRHKITKRGQNVTFRCDPISEHNRLYWYRQTLGQGPEFLTYFQNEAQLEKSRLLSDRFSAERPKGSFSTLEIQRTEQGDSAMYLCSSSPNWTSGRTYNEQFFGPGTRLTVL.

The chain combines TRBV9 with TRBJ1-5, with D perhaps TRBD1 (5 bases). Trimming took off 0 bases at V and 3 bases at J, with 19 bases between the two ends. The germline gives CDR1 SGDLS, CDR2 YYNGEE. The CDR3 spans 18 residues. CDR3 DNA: TGTGCCAGCAGCGTAGGCCCTGGGGGGAATCCGGACAATCAGCCCCAGCATTTT. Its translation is CASSVGPGGNPDNQPQHF.

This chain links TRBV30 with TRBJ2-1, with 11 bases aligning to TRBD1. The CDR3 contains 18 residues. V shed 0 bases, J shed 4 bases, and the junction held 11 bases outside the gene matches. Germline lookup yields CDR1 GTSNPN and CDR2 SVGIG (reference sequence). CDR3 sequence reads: CAWSVGQGGRRRYNEQFF. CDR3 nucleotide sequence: TGTGCCTGGAGTGTGGGACAGGGGGGTCGCAGGAGATACAATGAGCAGTTCTTC.

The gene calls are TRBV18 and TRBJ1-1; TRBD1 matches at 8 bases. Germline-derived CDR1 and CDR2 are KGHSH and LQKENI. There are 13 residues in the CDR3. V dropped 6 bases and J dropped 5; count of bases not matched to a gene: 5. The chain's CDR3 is CASSQQGGTEAFF. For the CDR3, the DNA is TGTGCCAGCTCCCAACAGGGGGGAACTGAAGCTTTCTTT.

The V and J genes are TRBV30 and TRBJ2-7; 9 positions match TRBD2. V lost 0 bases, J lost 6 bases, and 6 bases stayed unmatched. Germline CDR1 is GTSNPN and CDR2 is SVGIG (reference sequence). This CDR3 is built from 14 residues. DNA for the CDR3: TGTGCCTGGAGTGTTTTAGGGACTAGCTCCGAGCAGTACTTC. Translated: CAWSVLGTSSEQYF.

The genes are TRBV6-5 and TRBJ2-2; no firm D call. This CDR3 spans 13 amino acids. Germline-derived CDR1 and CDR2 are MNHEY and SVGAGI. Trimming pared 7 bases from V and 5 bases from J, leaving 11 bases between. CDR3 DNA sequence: TGTGCCAGCACGAGAAGTAAGACCGGGGAGCTGTTTTTT. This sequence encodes CASTRSKTGELFF.

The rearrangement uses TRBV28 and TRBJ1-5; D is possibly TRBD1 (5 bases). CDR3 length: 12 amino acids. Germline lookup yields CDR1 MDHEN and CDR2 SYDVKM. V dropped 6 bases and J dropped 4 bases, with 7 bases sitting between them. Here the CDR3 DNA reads TGTGCCAGCAGGGAGGGGAATCAGCCCCAGCATTTT. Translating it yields CASREGNQPQHF.

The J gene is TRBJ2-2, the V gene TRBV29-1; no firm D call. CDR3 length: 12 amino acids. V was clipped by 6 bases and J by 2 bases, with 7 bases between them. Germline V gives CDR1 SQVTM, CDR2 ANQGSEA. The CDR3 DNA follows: TGCAGCGTCGCTAGAAACACCGGGGAGCTGTTTTTT. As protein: CSVARNTGELFF.

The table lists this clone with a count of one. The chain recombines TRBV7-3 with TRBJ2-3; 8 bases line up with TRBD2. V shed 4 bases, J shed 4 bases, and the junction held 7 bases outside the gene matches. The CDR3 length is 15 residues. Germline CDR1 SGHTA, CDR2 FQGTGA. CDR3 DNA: TGTGCCAGCAGCTACGACGGACTAGCATCAGATACGCAGTATTTT. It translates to CASSYDGLASDTQYF.

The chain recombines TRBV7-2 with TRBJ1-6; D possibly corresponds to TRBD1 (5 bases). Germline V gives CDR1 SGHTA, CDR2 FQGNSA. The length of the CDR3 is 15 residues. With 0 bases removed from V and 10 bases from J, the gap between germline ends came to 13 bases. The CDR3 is CASSLATGEQSPLHF. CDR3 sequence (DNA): TGTGCCAGCAGCTTAGCAACGGGGGAACAGTCACCCCTCCACTTT.

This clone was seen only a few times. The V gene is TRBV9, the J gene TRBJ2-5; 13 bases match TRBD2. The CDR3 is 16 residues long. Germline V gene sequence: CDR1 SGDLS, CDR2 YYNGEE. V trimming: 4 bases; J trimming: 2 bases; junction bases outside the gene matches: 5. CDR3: CASSLGLAGVQETQYF. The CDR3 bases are TGTGCCAGCAGCTTAGGACTAGCGGGAGTTCAAGAGACCCAGTACTTC.

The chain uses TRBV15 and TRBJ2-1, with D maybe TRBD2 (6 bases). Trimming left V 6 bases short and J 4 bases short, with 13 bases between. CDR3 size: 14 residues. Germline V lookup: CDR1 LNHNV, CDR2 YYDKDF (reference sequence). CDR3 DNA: TGTGCCACCAGGTTGGGACTCGGATACAATGAGCAGTTCTTC. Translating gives CATRLGLGYNEQFF.

CDR3 in DNA: TGTGCCAGTAGTATAGACGGACAGGGGGGACAGCCCCAGCATTTT. It is translated as CASSIDGQGGQPQHF. This chain joins TRBV19 and TRBJ1-5, with 10 bases lining up with TRBD1. Trimming at V came to 0 bases and at J to 7 bases, leaving 3 bases not matched to a gene. CDR1 is LNHDA, CDR2 SQIVND, per germline (reference sequence). The CDR3 is 15 amino acids.

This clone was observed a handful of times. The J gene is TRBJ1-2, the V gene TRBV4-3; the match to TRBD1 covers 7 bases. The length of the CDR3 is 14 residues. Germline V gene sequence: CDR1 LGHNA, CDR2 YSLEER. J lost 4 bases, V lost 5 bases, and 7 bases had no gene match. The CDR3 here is CASSARQGFYGYTF. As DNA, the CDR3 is TGCGCCAGCAGCGCCCGACAGGGCTTCTATGGCTACACCTTC.

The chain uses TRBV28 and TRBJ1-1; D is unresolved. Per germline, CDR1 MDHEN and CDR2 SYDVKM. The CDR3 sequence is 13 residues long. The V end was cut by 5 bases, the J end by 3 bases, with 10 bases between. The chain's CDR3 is CASSEVSDTEAFF. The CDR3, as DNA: TGTGCCAGCAGTGAGGTTAGTGACACTGAAGCTTTCTTT. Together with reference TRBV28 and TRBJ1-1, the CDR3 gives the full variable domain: DVKVTQSSRYLVKRTGEKVFLECVQDMDHENMFWYRQDPGLGLRLIYFSYDVKMKEKGDIPEGYSVSREKKERFSLILESASTNQTSMYLCASSEVSDTEAFFGQGTRLTVV.

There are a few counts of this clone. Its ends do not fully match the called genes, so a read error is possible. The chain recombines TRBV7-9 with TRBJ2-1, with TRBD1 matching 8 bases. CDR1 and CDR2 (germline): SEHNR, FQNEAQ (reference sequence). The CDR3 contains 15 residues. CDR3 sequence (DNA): TGTTCCAGCAGGCCCACGGGACAGGCTTTTCTTGAGCAGTTCTTC. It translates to CSSRPTGQAFLEQFF.

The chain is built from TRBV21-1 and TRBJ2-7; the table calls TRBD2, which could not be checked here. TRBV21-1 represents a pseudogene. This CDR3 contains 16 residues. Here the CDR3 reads CATPPSTSGRFHEQYF. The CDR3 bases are TGTGCCACTCCTCCCTCAACTAGCGGGAGATTCCACGAGCAGTACTTC.